Listed below are T cell receptor beta chains from one sample, sequenced in a study of cytotoxic CD8 clonotypes in ibrutinib-treated CLL. Only in-frame clones appear in the TCRdb table, and some are missing; sequencing was by immunoSEQ multiplex PCR. The profile shows roughly 100,000 clones, approximately 82% of them singletons. The specimen was PBMCs, collected after 12 months of ibrutinib treatment. The source of these receptors is a human donor with chronic lymphocytic leukemia. CDR3s include the opening cysteine and the closing phenylalanine or tryptophan. Size tells how often a clone was seen (once, few, many) or the class of an expanded clone, and some rows leave it out.

clone_size	j_call	v_call	cdr3_aa
-	TRBJ2-5	TRBV10-3	CASWGQGQETQYF
-	TRBJ2-7	TRBV27	CASRFWGRDEQYF
-	TRBJ1-3	TRBV7-9	CASSEGASWGNTIYF
once	TRBJ2-2	TRBV2	CASSKSGTLNTGELFF
-	TRBJ2-2	TRBV7-9	CASSLQRGELFF
-	TRBJ1-1	TRBV6-6	CASSRSGATEAFF
once	TRBJ2-7	TRBV28	CASIPGQGGRYEQYF
-	TRBJ2-7	TRBV5-1	CASSLYYSSYEQYF
large	TRBJ1-1	TRBV2	CASSATGFLTFMNTEAFF
once	TRBJ1-5	TRBV29-1	CSVAGQGTNPNQPQHF
-	TRBJ2-7	TRBV14	CASSPLGQVYEQYF
-	TRBJ2-7	TRBV18	CASSRGGTYEQYF
-	TRBJ1-2	TRBV7-9	CASSLTYGYTF
-	TRBJ1-4	TRBV7-9	CASSHYGPEDEKLFF
-	TRBJ2-1	TRBV29-1	CSVGTVNNEQFF
many	TRBJ1-6	TRBV6-5	CASSYSSVSNSSPLHF
-	TRBJ2-2	TRBV2	CASSRGGTGELFF
-	TRBJ1-3	TRBV25-1	CASSDHPQGLGGNTIYF
once	TRBJ2-7	TRBV9	CASSQLYEQYF
-	TRBJ2-7	TRBV7-6	CASSSGYGQYF
once	TRBJ2-7	TRBV28	CASSFLGQGSNEQYF
once	TRBJ1-5	TRBV19	CASRNGQGMGNQPQHF
-	TRBJ2-3	TRBV15	CATSRVGAGGSSTDTQYF
-	TRBJ2-3	TRBV7-9	CASSGETSGRTDTQYF
few	TRBJ1-6	TRBV23-1	CASSFDRGNSPLHF
-	TRBJ2-7	TRBV11-2	CASSTRTAPYEQYF
few	TRBJ2-7	TRBV6-1	CASSHRDRQYF
-	TRBJ2-1	TRBV7-3	CASSATRQTTYNEQFF
-	TRBJ2-5	TRBV30	CAWSWGEETQYF
-	TRBJ2-1	TRBV6-1	CASSEWSSGGAPNEQFF
-	TRBJ2-2	TRBV11-3	CASSPLLAGANTGELFF
-	TRBJ2-1	TRBV4-1	CASSQGESSYNEQFF
-	TRBJ2-6	TRBV7-9	CASSSTTGSLDSGANVLTF
once	TRBJ2-3	TRBV15	CATSTGGTDTQYF
few	TRBJ1-1	TRBV5-1	CASSQSGTVNTEAFF
-	TRBJ2-7	TRBV18	CASSPLSDEQYF
-	TRBJ1-1	TRBV6-4	CARQPRQGERAEAFF
-	TRBJ2-7	TRBV6-1	CASSGQGPTSEQYF
-	TRBJ1-1	TRBV4-1	CASSHPGRKNTEAFF
-	TRBJ2-2	TRBV18	CASSPLGDSNTGELFF
few	TRBJ2-7	TRBV30	CAWSVQGTYEQYF
once	TRBJ2-1	TRBV11-3	CASSLAVKPLQFF
-	TRBJ2-6	TRBV7-2	CASSLQGAGANVLTF
few	TRBJ2-4	TRBV29-1	CSASKQGANIQYF
-	TRBJ2-7	TRBV2	CASSVRILYEQYF
-	TRBJ1-6	TRBV7-2	CASSLDRGRSPLHF
-	TRBJ1-2	TRBV30	CAHTRQLNGYTF
few	TRBJ2-3	TRBV6-1	CASSDRTSRDTQYF
-	TRBJ1-4	TRBV5-1	CASSFGTGPEKLFF
once	TRBJ2-2	TRBV19	CASSIPGSGTGELFF
-	TRBJ2-7	TRBV5-4	CASSLPGQRSYEQYF
few	TRBJ2-3	TRBV5-5	CASRTGGTDTQYF
-	TRBJ1-1	TRBV5-1	CASSLGNPGRTTSMNTEAFF
-	TRBJ1-2	TRBV28	CASSSWVAANYGYTF
-	TRBJ2-5	TRBV4-1	CASSGHRELETQYF